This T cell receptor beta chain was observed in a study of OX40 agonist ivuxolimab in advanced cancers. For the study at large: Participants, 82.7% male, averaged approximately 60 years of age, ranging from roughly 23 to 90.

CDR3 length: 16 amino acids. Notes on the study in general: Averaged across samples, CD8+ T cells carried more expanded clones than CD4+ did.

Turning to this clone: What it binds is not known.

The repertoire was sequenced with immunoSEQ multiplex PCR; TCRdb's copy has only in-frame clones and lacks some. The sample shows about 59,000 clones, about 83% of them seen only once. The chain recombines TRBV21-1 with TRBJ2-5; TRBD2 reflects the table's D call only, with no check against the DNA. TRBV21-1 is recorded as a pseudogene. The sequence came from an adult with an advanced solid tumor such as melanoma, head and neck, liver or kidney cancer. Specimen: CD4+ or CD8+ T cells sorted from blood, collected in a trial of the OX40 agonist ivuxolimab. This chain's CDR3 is CASSWTSGIFQETQYF. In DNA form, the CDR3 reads TGTGCCAGCAGCTGGACTAGCGGGATCTTTCAAGAGACCCAGTACTTC.